This T cell receptor beta chain was found in a study of blood T cell repertoires in COVID-19. Study details: Acute and convalescent COVID-19 samples came from the United States, Italy and Spain. T cells, B-cell-depleted T cells, or PBMCs provided the cDNA or gDNA that served as material.

This CDR3 comprises 12 residues. The J segment lost 5 bases and the V segment lost 8 bases, leaving 5 bases of the junction unmatched. Germline lookup yields CDR1 SQVTM and CDR2 ANQGSEA. Authors' processing steps: Using reference gene primer amplification, nucleated cell counts were estimated. Clones were sequenced by immunoSEQ multiplex PCR, and TCRdb holds only the in-frame ones, with some missing. From that table come the V and J calls and clone size; the DNA was used to work out D and trimming. Among fewer than 150,000 clones listed, about nine tenths were seen once. This TCR derives from a human donor in a cohort sampled during active COVID-19. The J gene is TRBJ2-5, the V gene TRBV29-1; 10 nucleotides match TRBD1. Sequenced input: peripheral blood. This CDR3 reads CSTSDRGETQYF. CDR3 nucleotides: TGCAGCACATCGGACAGGGGGGAGACCCAGTACTTC.